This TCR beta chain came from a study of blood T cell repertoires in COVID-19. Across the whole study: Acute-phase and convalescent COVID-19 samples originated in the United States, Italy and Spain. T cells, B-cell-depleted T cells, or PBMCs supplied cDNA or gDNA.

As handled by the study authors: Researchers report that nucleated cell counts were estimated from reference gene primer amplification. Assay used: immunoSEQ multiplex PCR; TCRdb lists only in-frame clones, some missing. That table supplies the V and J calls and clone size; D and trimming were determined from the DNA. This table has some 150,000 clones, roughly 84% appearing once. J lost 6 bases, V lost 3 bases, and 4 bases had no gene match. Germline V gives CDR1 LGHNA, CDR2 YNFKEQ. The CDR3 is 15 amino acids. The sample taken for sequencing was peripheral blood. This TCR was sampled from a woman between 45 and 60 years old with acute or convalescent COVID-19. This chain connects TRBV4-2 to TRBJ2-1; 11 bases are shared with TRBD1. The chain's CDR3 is CASSQPGQGVNEQFF. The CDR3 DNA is TGTGCCAGCAGCCAGCCGGGACAGGGGGTCAATGAGCAGTTCTTC.